A single sample gave rise to the 2 T cell receptor beta chains below, sequenced in a study of T cell responses to AZD1222 COVID-19 vaccine (dated by TCRdb to the early 2020s). This sample's time point label indicates: baseline before first vaccination. Library construction relied on the immunoSEQ multiplex PCR assay. TCRdb took over this immuneACCESS table, retaining in-frame rearrangements with V and J assigned. Such tables are incomplete; in checked studies, under half of the missing clones stem from an unresolved V gene, and the remainder is unexplained. The sample table records about 120,000 clones; over 85% of these occur just once. The ten largest clones capture roughly 8.9% of the sample. Specimen: peripheral blood, collected on day 0 of AZD1222 vaccination. Receptor source: an adult in good health.

The chain recombines TRBV11-2 with TRBJ2-1; D is ambiguous. Per germline, CDR1 SGHAT and CDR2 FQNNGV. The CDR3 extends over 15 amino acids. V was shortened by 0 bases and J by 10 bases, with 16 bases between the two germline ends. The CDR3 reads CASSLDLLLGAEQFF. The CDR3 DNA reads as TGTGCCAGCAGCTTAGACCTACTTTTGGGTGCCGAGCAGTTCTTC.

Only a few counts were recorded for this clone. The chain combines TRBV13 with TRBJ2-7; 13 bases are shared with TRBD2. V gave up 6 bases and J gave up 7 bases; unmatched junction bases: 9. In germline, CDR1 is PRHDT, CDR2 FYEKMQ (reference sequence). The CDR3 is 15 amino acids. CDR3 DNA sequence: TGTGCCAGCAGTCGGACTAGCGGGAGCTCGAGGGAGCAGTACTTC. Its translation is CASSRTSGSSREQYF.